This TCR beta chain stems from a study of T cell repertoires in cytomegalovirus infection. Study-wide results and limits: HLA-C-restricted CMV-specific TCR beta clonotypes were dominant in the ex vivo response. Public TCR beta family frequency separated CMV-and-HLA carriers, including in an independent cohort.

Regarding this clonotype: What it binds is unknown.

Germline V gene lookup returns CDR1 MNHEY and CDR2 SMNVEV (reference sequence). The CDR3 totals 15 residues. Trimming removed 5 bases from V and 4 bases from J; junction bases left unmatched: 10. TCRdb re-derived calls from the reads in MiXCR, one entry per CDR3 protein. The data contain 150,000 to 200,000 distinct CDR3 sequences, roughly 17% of them singletons. The specimen sequenced was CD8+ T cells from PBMCs. This TCR was sampled from a human donor in good health (CMV status not recorded). Some clones in this sample may be carry-over from other donors' samples. The chain is built from TRBV27 and TRBJ2-7, with TRBD2 matching 8 bases. CDR3 bases: TGTGCCAGCAGTCCCGTCAGCGGGAGTGAGTACGAGCAGTACTTC. It yields the protein CASSPVSGSEYEQYF.